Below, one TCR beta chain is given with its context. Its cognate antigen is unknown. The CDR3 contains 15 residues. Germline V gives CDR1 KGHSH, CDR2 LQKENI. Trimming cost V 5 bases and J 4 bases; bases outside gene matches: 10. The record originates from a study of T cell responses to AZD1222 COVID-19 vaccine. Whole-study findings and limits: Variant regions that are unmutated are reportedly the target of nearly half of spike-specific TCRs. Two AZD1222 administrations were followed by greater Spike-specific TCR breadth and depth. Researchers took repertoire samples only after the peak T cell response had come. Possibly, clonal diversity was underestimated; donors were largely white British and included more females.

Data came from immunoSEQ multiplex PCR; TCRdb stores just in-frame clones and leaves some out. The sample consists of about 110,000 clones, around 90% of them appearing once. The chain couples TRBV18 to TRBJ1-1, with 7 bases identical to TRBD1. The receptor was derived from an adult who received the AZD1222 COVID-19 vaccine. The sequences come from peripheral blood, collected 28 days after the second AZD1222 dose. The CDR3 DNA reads TGTGCCAGCTCATCCAGGGGGTTAGGGGGCACTGAAGCTTTCTTT. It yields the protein CASSSRGLGGTEAFF.